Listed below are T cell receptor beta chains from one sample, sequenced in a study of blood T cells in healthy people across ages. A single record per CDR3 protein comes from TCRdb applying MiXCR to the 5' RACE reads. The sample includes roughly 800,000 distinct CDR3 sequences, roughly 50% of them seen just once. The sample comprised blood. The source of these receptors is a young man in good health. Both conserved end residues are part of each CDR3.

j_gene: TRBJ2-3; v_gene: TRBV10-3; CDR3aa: CVITDRQNTDTQYF
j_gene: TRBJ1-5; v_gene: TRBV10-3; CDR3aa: CAISESVVSNQPQHF
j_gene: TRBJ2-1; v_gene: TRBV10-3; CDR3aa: CAIVGGDGAYNEQFF
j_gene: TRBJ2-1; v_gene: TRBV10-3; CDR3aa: CAISRTVGDNEQFF
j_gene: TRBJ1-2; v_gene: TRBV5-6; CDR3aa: CASSLGHPQGYTF
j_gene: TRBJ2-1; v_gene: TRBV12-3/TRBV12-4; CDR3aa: CASSVPGPLYEQFF
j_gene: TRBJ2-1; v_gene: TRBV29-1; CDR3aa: CSSRGFSYNEQFF
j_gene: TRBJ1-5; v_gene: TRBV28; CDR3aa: CASIGGQRSNQPQHF
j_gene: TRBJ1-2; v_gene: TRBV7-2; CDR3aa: CASSLGFQTLTGGYTF
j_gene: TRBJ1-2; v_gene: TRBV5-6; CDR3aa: CASSFGTFGAYGYTF
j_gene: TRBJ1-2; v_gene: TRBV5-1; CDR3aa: CASSLAGPMNYGYTF
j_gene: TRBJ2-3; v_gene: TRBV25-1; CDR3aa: CASSDTGYKQYF
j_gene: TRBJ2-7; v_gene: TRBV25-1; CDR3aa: CAKRDRVNEQYF
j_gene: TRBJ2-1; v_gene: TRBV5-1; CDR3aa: CASSGLSYEQFF
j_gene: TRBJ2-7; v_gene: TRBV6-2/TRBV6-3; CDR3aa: CASSGRSEQYF
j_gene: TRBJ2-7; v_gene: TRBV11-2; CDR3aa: CASSRKVVHEQYF
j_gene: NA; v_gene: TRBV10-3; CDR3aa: CAISEAGGKETQYF
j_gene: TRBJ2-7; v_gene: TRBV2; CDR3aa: CASGAIVSSYEQYF
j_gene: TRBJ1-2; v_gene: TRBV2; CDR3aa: CASKGGAPANYGYTF
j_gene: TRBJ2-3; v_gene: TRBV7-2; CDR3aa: CASSPRLTGTDTQYF
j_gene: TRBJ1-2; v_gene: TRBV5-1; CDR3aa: CASSSMEGEGYGYTF
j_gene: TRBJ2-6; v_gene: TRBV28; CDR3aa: CASSLLGNSGANVLTF
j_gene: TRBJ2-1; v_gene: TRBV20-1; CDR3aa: CSARDYGYNEQFF
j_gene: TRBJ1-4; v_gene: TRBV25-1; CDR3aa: CASSSNSGGREKLFF
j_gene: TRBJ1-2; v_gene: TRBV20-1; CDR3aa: CSARETSSYGYTF
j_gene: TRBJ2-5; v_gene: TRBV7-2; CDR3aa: CASSLGACGHQETQYF
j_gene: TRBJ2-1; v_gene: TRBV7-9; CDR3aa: CASSPPLESEQFF
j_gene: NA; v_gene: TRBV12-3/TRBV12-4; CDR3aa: CASSLGAGKGETQYF
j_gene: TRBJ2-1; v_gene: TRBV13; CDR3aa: CASSSFAGLGGNEQFF
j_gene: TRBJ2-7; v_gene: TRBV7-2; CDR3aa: CASSFAAFQQYF
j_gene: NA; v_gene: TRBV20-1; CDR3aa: CSAIPGASREQYF
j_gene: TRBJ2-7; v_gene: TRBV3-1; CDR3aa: CASSPSLQGVNEQYF
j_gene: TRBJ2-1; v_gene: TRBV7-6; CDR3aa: CASSPLPGTNEQFF
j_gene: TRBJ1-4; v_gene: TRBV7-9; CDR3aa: CASSAPGQGMEKLFF
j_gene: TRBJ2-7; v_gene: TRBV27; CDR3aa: CASSPETGPYEQYF
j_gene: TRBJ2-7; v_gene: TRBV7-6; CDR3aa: CASSLASGKSYEQYF
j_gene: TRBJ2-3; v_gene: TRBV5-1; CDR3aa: CASSPRTSRPTDTQYF
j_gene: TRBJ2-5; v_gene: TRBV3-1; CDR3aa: CASSPQREGWETQYF
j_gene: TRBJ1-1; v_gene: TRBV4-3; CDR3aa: CTSRRGGSNTEAFF
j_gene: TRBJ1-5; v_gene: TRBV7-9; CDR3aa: CASSLGTGAYQPQHF
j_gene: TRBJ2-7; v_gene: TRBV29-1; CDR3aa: CSAVRGGQTYEQYF
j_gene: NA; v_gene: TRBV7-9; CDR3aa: CASSLEGTGAYEQYF
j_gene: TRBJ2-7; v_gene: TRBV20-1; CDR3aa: CSAPALSNEQYF